The 9 T cell receptor beta chains in this list originate from one sample, sequenced in a study of blood T cell repertoires in COVID-19. Sequenced by immunoSEQ multiplex PCR; TCRdb stores in-frame clones only, minus some. Among 200,000 to 300,000 clones, about 87% were seen once, and the ten largest hold approximately 1.6%. Sequencing was carried out using peripheral blood. These receptors originate from a woman aged 40 to 49 who had recovered from COVID-19.

The chain links TRBV7-8 to TRBJ2-3, with 8 bases fitting TRBD2. The V gene's germline CDR1 is SGHVS and CDR2 FQNEAQ. The CDR3 spans 16 residues. J lost 5 bases, V lost 3 bases, and 10 bases had no gene match. CDR3 residues: CASSLWPSGLEDTQYF. The CDR3 bases are TGTGCCAGCAGCTTGTGGCCTAGCGGGTTGGAAGATACGCAGTATTTT.

CDR3 in amino acids: CASFSDGDTEAFF. The CDR3 DNA follows: TGTGCCAGCTTTTCGGACGGGGACACTGAAGCTTTCTTT. The chain has TRBV2 and TRBJ1-1; no clear D. The CDR3 covers 13 residues. The ends were cut back, 8 bases at V and 3 bases at J, with 13 bases in the middle. Looked up from germline, CDR1 is SNHLY and CDR2 is FYNNEI. Drawing the rest from reference TRBV2 and TRBJ1-1, the complete variable domain is EPEVTQTPSHQVTQMGQEVILRCVPISNHLYFYWYRQILGQKVEFLVSFYNNEISEKSEIFDDQFSVERPDGSNFTLKIRSTKLEDSAMYFCASFSDGDTEAFFGQGTRLTVV.

The rearrangement joins TRBV12-5 to TRBJ2-1; TRBD2 agrees at 9 bases. Germline values: CDR1 LGHNT, CDR2 FRNRAP. V trimming: 2 bases; J trimming: 9 bases; junction bases outside the gene matches: 11. The CDR3 is 16 residues long. The chain's CDR3 is CASGLPPGRGGSEQFF. For the CDR3, the DNA is TGTGCTAGTGGTTTGCCCCCGGGGCGGGGGGGCAGTGAGCAGTTCTTC. The entire variable domain, with the rest obtained from reference TRBV12-5 and TRBJ2-1, is as follows: DARVTQTPRHKVTEMGQEVTMRCQPILGHNTVFWYRQTMMQGLELLAYFRNRAPLDDSGMPKDRFSAEMPDATLATLKIQPSEPRDSAVYFCASGLPPGRGGSEQFFGPGTRLTVL.

This chain links TRBV5-6 with TRBJ1-3; TRBD1 matches 7 bases. CDR3 length: 15 residues. CDR1 SGHDT and CDR2 YYEEEE come from the germline V gene. Trimming at V came to 5 bases and at J to 2 bases, leaving 7 bases not matched to a gene. The CDR3 spells CASRLGDRAGNTIYF. The CDR3 bases are TGTGCCAGCAGGCTGGGTGACAGGGCTGGAAACACCATATATTTT. The whole variable domain, filled in from reference TRBV5-6 and TRBJ1-3, reads DAGVTQSPTHLIKTRGQQVTLRCSPKSGHDTVSWYQQALGQGPQFIFQYYEEEERQRGNFPDRFSGHQFPNYSSELNVNALLLGDSALYLCASRLGDRAGNTIYFGEGSWLTVV.

This clone was observed a single time. This chain connects TRBV27 to TRBJ1-5; 7 bases are a match to TRBD1. In germline, CDR1 is MNHEY, CDR2 SMNVEV (reference sequence). The junction had 6 bases not matched to a gene; V was cut back by 5 bases and J by 2 bases. There are 15 residues in the CDR3. The CDR3 DNA is TGTGCCAGCAGTCTTCGACAGGGAGGCAATCAGCCCCAGCATTTT. Translated, it gives CASSLRQGGNQPQHF.

This clone was seen more than once but under ten times. The chain recombines TRBV3-1 (or the pseudogene TRBV3-2) with TRBJ1-3; no clear D gene. Trimming removed 1 base from V and 1 base from J, with 14 bases in between. CDR1 is LGHDT, CDR2 YNNKEL, per germline (reference sequence). The CDR3 covers 17 residues. The DNA of the CDR3 is TGTGCCAGCAGCCAAGGACTTGTGGGTATATCTGGAAACACCATATATTTT. As protein: CASSQGLVGISGNTIYF.

This clone was recorded only once. This rearrangement joins TRBV9 to TRBJ2-1; 12 bases map to TRBD2. The V segment lost 4 bases and the J segment 5 bases; nucleotides outside the gene matches: 13. The CDR3 consists of 18 residues. Per the germline V gene, CDR1 is SGDLS and CDR2 is YYNGEE. The CDR3 protein is CASSYGLAGRPTDNEQFF. In DNA form, the CDR3 reads TGTGCCAGCAGCTACGGACTAGCGGGGCGCCCAACAGACAATGAGCAGTTCTTC. The variable domain in full, with the rest retrieved from reference TRBV9 and TRBJ2-1, is DSGVTQTPKHLITATGQRVTLRCSPRSGDLSVYWYQQSLDQGLQFLIQYYNGEERAKGNILERFSAQQFPDLHSELNLSSLELGDSALYFCASSYGLAGRPTDNEQFFGPGTRLTVL.

The J gene is TRBJ2-2, the V gene TRBV27, with a possible D match to TRBD1 (6 bases). Germline V gene data show CDR1 as MNHEY and CDR2 as SMNVEV (reference sequence). The CDR3 has 14 residues. V shed 5 bases and J shed 7 bases, with 14 bases lying between them. DNA for the CDR3: TGTGCCAGCAGTGCCTTCAGGGGAATCGGGGAGCTGTTTTTT. Amino acid sequence: CASSAFRGIGELFF.

The rearrangement links TRBV27 to TRBJ1-1; D is perhaps TRBD1 (6 bases). The V end lost 3 bases, the J end lost 0 bases, and 11 bases lay between the germline ends. Germline-derived CDR1 and CDR2 are MNHEY and SMNVEV (reference sequence). The CDR3 length is 15 residues. DNA for the CDR3: TGTGCCAGCAGTTTCAGGGGCCGCATGAACACTGAAGCTTTCTTT. Residues: CASSFRGRMNTEAFF.